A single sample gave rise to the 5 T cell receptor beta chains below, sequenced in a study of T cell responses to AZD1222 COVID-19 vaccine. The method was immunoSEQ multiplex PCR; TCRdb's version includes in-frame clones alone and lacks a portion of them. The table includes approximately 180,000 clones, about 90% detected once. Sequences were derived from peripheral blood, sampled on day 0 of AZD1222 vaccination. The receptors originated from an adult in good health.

CDR3 residues: CASSYGGYTDTQYF. DNA for the CDR3: TGTGCCAGCAGTTACGGGGGGTACACAGATACGCAGTATTTT. The V call is TRBV6-6, the J call TRBJ2-3; a possible D gene is TRBD2 (6 bases). Trimming removed 2 bases from V and 2 bases from J, with 8 bases in between. Looked up from germline, CDR1 is MNHNY and CDR2 is SVGAGI (reference sequence). The CDR3 is made up of 14 amino acids.

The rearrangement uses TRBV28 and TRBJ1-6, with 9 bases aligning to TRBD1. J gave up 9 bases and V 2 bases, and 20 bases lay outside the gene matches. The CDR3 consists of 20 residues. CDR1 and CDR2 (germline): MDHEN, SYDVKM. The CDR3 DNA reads TGTGCCAGCAGTTTACTACCGCCGGGACAGGGTTTGGTGGGGAGTTCACCCCTCCACTTT. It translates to CASSLLPPGQGLVGSSPLHF.

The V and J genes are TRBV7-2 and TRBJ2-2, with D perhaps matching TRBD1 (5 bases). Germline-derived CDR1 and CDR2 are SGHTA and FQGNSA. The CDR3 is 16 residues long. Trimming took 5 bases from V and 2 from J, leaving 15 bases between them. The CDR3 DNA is TGTGCCAGCAGCCCCAGTCCCAGGGCCAACACCGGGGAGCTGTTTTTT. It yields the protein CASSPSPRANTGELFF.

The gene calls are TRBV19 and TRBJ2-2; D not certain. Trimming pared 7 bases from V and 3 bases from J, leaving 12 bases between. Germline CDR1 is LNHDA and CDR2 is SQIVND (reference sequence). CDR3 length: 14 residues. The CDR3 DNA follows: TGTGCCAGTACCTATGAAGGCTACACCGGGGAGCTGTTTTTT. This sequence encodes CASTYEGYTGELFF.

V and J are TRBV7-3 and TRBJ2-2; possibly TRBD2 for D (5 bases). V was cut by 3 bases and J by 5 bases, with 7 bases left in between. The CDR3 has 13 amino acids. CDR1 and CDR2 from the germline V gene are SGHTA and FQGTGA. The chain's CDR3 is CASSFGVTGELFF. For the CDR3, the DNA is TGTGCCAGCAGCTTCGGGGTAACCGGGGAGCTGTTTTTT.